The 10 T cell receptor beta chains presented below share a single source sample, sequenced in a study of Ad26.COV2.S vaccination and SARS-CoV-2 variants. Noted treatment: some 20 received Ad26.COV2.S at low or high dose, single or two shots; about five received placebo; per-sample allocation not given. After the first vaccine or placebo injection, samples were drawn on day 63. The table came from immunoSEQ multiplex PCR; TCRdb's copy has only in-frame clones and leaves some out. The profile shows around 450,000 clones, roughly 87% of them singletons. The sample consisted of peripheral blood, taken in a trial of Ad26.COV2.S vaccine versus placebo. The receptors come from a person between 18 and 65 years old who received the Ad26.COV2.S COVID-19 vaccine or a placebo.

The chain couples TRBV3-1 (or the pseudogene TRBV3-2) to TRBJ2-7; 8 bases align to TRBD2. The V gene end was trimmed by 4 bases and the J gene end by 2 bases; junction bases not matched to a gene: 19. The CDR3 loop spans 19 amino acids. Germline CDR1 reads LGHDT; CDR2 reads YNNKEL (reference sequence). The CDR3 sequence: CASSPKFGEIAGKTYEQYV. The CDR3 nucleotides are TGTGCCAGCAGCCCCAAGTTTGGGGAGATAGCGGGGAAGACCTACGAGCAGTACGTC.

This rearrangement joins TRBV18 to TRBJ2-1; 8 positions agree with TRBD1. The CDR3 is 14 amino acids. Germline CDR1 reads KGHSH; CDR2 reads LQKENI. V trimming: 1 base; J trimming: 5 bases; junction bases outside the gene matches: 1. The CDR3 sequence: CASSPQGQDNEQFF. The CDR3 DNA is TGTGCCAGCTCACCACAGGGACAGGACAATGAGCAGTTCTTC.

The chain couples TRBV13 to TRBJ2-1; 10 bases match TRBD2. CDR1 PRHDT and CDR2 FYEKMQ come from the germline V gene (reference sequence). J lost 10 bases, V lost 2 bases, and 8 bases had no gene match. This CDR3 is 15 amino acids long. The CDR3 coding sequence is TGTGCCAGCAGCTTAATTCGAGCGGGAGGGCCCGAGCAGTTCTTC. This sequence encodes CASSLIRAGGPEQFF.

The chain carries TRBV6-5 and TRBJ2-7, with D unclear. Trimming left V 7 bases short and J 7 bases short, with 14 bases between. Germline values: CDR1 MNHEY, CDR2 SVGAGI. There are 12 residues in the CDR3. As DNA, the CDR3 is TGTGCCAGCATCGGAACGGTCTATGAGCAGTACGTC. Encoded protein: CASIGTVYEQYV.

The chain uses TRBV10-3 and TRBJ2-7, with 11 bases lining up with TRBD1. CDR3 length: 14 residues. Germline V gene lookup returns CDR1 ENHRY and CDR2 SYGVKD. Trimming took 5 bases from V and 3 from J; bases not matched to a gene: 3. In DNA form, the CDR3 reads TGTGCCATCAGTCCCGGGACAGGGGGCTACGAGCAGTACGTC. This codes for CAISPGTGGYEQYV.

The V and J genes are TRBV7-2 and TRBJ2-2; tentatively, D is TRBD1 or TRBD2 (5 bases each). CDR3 size: 12 residues. The ends were cut back, 4 bases at V and 6 bases at J, with 6 bases in the middle. Per germline, CDR1 SGHTA and CDR2 FQGNSA. DNA of the CDR3: TGTGCCAGCAGCTGGGGACCCGGGGAGCTGTTTTTT. It encodes CASSWGPGELFF. Based on the CDR3 plus reference TRBV7-2 and TRBJ2-2, the full variable domain is GAGVSQSPSNKVTEKGKDVELRCDPISGHTALYWYRQSLGQGLEFLIYFQGNSAPDKSGLPSDRFSAERTGGSVSTLTIQRTQQEDSAVYLCASSWGPGELFFGEGSRLTVL.

This clone showed up just a few times. The chain couples TRBV6-2 or TRBV6-3 to TRBJ2-2; 8 bases map to TRBD1. Per the germline V gene, CDR1 is MNHEY and CDR2 is SVGEGT. This CDR3 is 14 amino acids long. The V segment lost 5 bases and the J segment 6 bases; nucleotides outside the gene matches: 5. CDR3 DNA: TGTGCCAGCAGTAGACAGGGGATCCCCGGGGAGCTGTTTTTT. Protein sequence: CASSRQGIPGELFF.

Here the CDR3 reads CASSPGGGLAGGVREQYV. The DNA for the CDR3 is TGCGCCAGCAGCCCTGGAGGGGGACTAGCGGGAGGGGTACGAGAGCAGTACGTC. The chain uses TRBV5-1 and TRBJ2-7; 16 nucleotides align to TRBD2. This CDR3 is built from 18 residues. CDR1 is SGHRS, CDR2 YFSETQ, per germline. The V segment lost 4 bases and the J segment 7 bases; nucleotides outside the gene matches: 14.

J is TRBJ1-1 and V is TRBV7-2; the match to TRBD1 covers 8 bases. Germline CDR1 reads SGHTA; CDR2 reads FQGNSA. The V gene end was trimmed by 5 bases and the J gene end by 11 bases; junction bases not matched to a gene: 13. The CDR3 is 14 residues long. The CDR3 DNA follows: TGTGCCAGCAGCCTAATCTACAGGGGGAGTGCGGCTTTCTTT. Residues: CASSLIYRGSAAFF.

The chain has TRBV18 and TRBJ2-5; maybe TRBD2 (6 bases). This CDR3 has 15 residues. The germline V gene encodes CDR1 KGHSH and CDR2 LQKENI. V was clipped by 3 bases and J by 5 bases, with 16 bases between them. The CDR3 here is CASSPTREAGETQYF. DNA of the CDR3: TGTGCCAGCTCACCTACCAGGGAGGCTGGGGAGACCCAGTACTTC.